This TCR beta chain came from a study of T cell changes during pregnancy in multiple sclerosis. TCRdb keeps only in-frame clones here, not all; method: immunoSEQ multiplex PCR. The profile shows about 89,000 clones, approximately 93% of them singletons. Sequences were derived from peripheral blood, sampled after pregnancy. This receptor was identified in a female donor in good health, enrolled as a control in a pregnancy study.

CDR3 coding DNA: TGTGCCAGCAGTGTACAGGGGCTTCGGAATTCACCCCTCCACTTT. It yields the protein CASSVQGLRNSPLHF. The chain has TRBV2 and TRBJ1-6; TRBD1 matches at 7 bases. The CDR3 extends over 15 amino acids. The germline gives CDR1 SNHLY, CDR2 FYNNEI. V was pared by 4 bases and J by 7 bases, with 7 bases of the junction left unmatched.